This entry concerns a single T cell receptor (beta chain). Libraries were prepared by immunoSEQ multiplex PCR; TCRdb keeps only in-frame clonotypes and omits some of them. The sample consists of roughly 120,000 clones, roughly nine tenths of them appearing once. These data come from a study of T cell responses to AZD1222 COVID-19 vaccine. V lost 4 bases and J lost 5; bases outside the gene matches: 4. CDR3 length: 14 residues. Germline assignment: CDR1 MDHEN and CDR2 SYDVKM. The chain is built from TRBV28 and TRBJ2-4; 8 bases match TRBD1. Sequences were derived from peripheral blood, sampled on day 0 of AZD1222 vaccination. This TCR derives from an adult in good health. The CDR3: CASSSGGVENIQYF. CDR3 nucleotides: TGTGCCAGCAGTTCAGGGGGCGTAGAAAACATTCAGTACTTC.